This T cell receptor (beta chain) was identified in a study of Graves' ophthalmopathy and Graves' hyperthyroidism. Whole-study context: At the time of initial diagnosis and before any treatment, peripheral blood was collected.

Stable hyperthyroidism meant no ophthalmopathy within 18 months of follow-up. From RNA, the CDR3 regions of TCR beta chains were amplified and sequenced. RT-PCR with HTBI primers came first, then second-round multiplex PCR. TCRdb processed the multiplex PCR reads anew with MiXCR; each CDR3 protein has one entry. The top ten clones hold roughly 3% of a sample with approximately 380,000 distinct CDR3 sequences, around 21% of them seen once. Study-wide results and caveats: A roughly 84% specificity and nearly 90% sensitivity were achieved by a 13-signature model that separated ophthalmopathy from stable hyperthyroidism. In predicting ophthalmopathy progression, the model reached approximately 71% sensitivity and 72.22% specificity.

The germline V and J ends were trimmed by 4 bases and 0 bases, with 10 bases remaining between them. This CDR3 has 14 residues. The germline V gene encodes CDR1 MDHEN and CDR2 SYDVKM. There are many counts of this clonotype. What it binds is unknown. The sequence came from a young woman with stable Graves' hyperthyroidism. The chain joins TRBV28 to TRBJ2-7, with D possibly TRBD2 on 5 matching bases. The source material was peripheral blood. In nucleotides, the CDR3 is TGTGCCAGCAGTTATAGCGTGATCTCCTACGAGCAGTACTTC. It yields the protein CASSYSVISYEQYF.